Presented here are 8 T cell receptor beta chains from one specimen sequenced in a study of blood T cell repertoires in COVID-19. Libraries were prepared by immunoSEQ multiplex PCR; TCRdb keeps only in-frame clonotypes and omits some of them. This table has 150,000 to 200,000 clones, under 85% appearing once. The sequenced material came from peripheral blood. The source of these receptors is an elderly woman with acute or convalescent COVID-19.

This rearrangement joins TRBV29-1 to TRBJ1-2; D gene unclear. The germline V gene encodes CDR1 SQVTM and CDR2 ANQGSEA. This CDR3 has 14 residues. Trimming took 6 bases from V and 1 from J, leaving 15 bases between them. The chain's CDR3 is CSVGSPGGNYGYTF. CDR3 sequence (DNA): TGCAGCGTCGGGTCCCCGGGAGGTAACTATGGCTACACCTTC.

The chain recombines TRBV2 with TRBJ1-5, with 8 bases matching TRBD1. Germline CDR1 reads SNHLY; CDR2 reads FYNNEI. V lost 5 bases and J lost 1; bases outside the gene matches: 7. CDR3 size: 16 residues. Here the CDR3 reads CASSQDRAGSNQPQHF. CDR3 coding DNA: TGTGCCAGCAGTCAGGACAGGGCGGGAAGCAATCAGCCCCAGCATTTT.

This rearrangement joins TRBV7-8 to TRBJ1-2; 8 bases align to TRBD1. V lost 4 bases, J lost 8 bases, and 18 bases stayed unmatched. This CDR3 is 17 amino acids long. The germline V gene has CDR1 SGHVS and CDR2 FQNEAQ. The CDR3 loop reads CASSYRRLDREGKGYTF. In DNA form, the CDR3 reads TGTGCCAGCAGCTACCGGCGATTGGACAGGGAGGGTAAAGGCTACACCTTC.

The chain is built from TRBV5-1 and TRBJ1-2; no definite D call. The germline gives CDR1 SGHRS, CDR2 YFSETQ. V lost 0 bases and J 4 bases, leaving 10 bases between the germline ends. The CDR3 totals 14 residues. The CDR3, as DNA: TGCGCCAGCAGCTTGGATCTACTAAGCTATGGCTACACCTTC. Translation gives CASSLDLLSYGYTF. The variable domain in full, with the rest retrieved from reference TRBV5-1 and TRBJ1-2, is KAGVTQTPRYLIKTRGQQVTLSCSPISGHRSVSWYQQTPGQGLQFLFEYFSETQRNKGNFPGRFSGRQFSNSRSEMNVSTLELGDSALYLCASSLDLLSYGYTFGSGTRLTVV.

The rearrangement joins TRBV5-4 to TRBJ1-2, with 7 bases matching TRBD1. Germline trimming cut 10 bases from V and 4 bases from J; bases unmatched to any gene: 13. The CDR3 is made up of 14 amino acids. Germline assignment: CDR1 SGHNT and CDR2 YYREEE (reference sequence). The CDR3 DNA reads TGTGCCGGTTCCACGGACAGGACCTTCTATGGCTACACCTTC. Translated, it gives CAGSTDRTFYGYTF.

This clone has only one observation. The rearrangement joins TRBV27 to TRBJ1-6; D is uncertain. V was cut by 5 bases and J by 6 bases, with 17 bases left in between. Germline loops: CDR1 MNHEY, CDR2 SMNVEV (reference sequence). This CDR3 is 16 amino acids long. In DNA, the CDR3 is TGTGCCAGCAGTCTGCGGTCCGGGAAAAGTAATTCACCCCTCCACTTT. Amino acid sequence: CASSLRSGKSNSPLHF.

V gene TRBV24-1 combines with J gene TRBJ2-7; 7 bases are a match to TRBD2. Trimming removed 4 bases from V and 0 bases from J; junction bases left unmatched: 2. Germline V gene sequence: CDR1 KGHDR, CDR2 SFDVKD. The CDR3 runs 14 residues. The CDR3 here is CATSDPGGSYEQYF. The CDR3 region has the DNA TGTGCCACCAGTGACCCGGGGGGCTCCTACGAGCAGTACTTC.

The chain carries TRBV7-2 and TRBJ2-3; D remains unclear. Germline CDR1 SGHTA, CDR2 FQGNSA. The CDR3 consists of 12 residues. V shed 7 bases and J shed 3 bases, with 8 bases lying between them. The CDR3 region is CASTLRTDTQYF. CDR3 bases: TGTGCCAGCACCCTCAGGACAGATACGCAGTATTTT.